The next 21 T cell receptor beta chains were all read from a single sample in a study of blood T cell repertoires in COVID-19. The protocol was immunoSEQ multiplex PCR, while the TCRdb copy is restricted to in-frame clones and leaves out a portion. The sample lists around 260,000 clones, 80% to 90% occurring once. The sequenced sample was PBMCs or T cells enriched from blood (not recorded which). These receptor sequences come from a woman under 40 who had recovered from COVID-19.

The chain employs TRBV5-1 and TRBJ1-1, with a weak D call TRBD1 (5 bases). Germline assignment: CDR1 SGHRS and CDR2 YFSETQ. The V gene lost 0 bases and the J gene lost 7 bases, with 16 bases spanning the gap. This CDR3 spans 15 amino acids. CDR3 region: CASSLEGVSRDEAFF. DNA for the CDR3: TGCGCCAGCAGCTTGGAAGGGGTGTCCAGGGATGAAGCTTTCTTT.

The chain has TRBV28 and TRBJ2-1; 8 positions agree with TRBD1. Germline V CDR1 and CDR2: MDHEN, SYDVKM. V shed 1 base, J shed 5 bases, and the junction held 7 bases outside the gene matches. The CDR3 covers 16 residues. In DNA, the CDR3 is TGTGCCAGCAGTTTATCGACAGGGGAACCTAACAATGAGCAGTTCTTC. As protein: CASSLSTGEPNNEQFF.

The V gene is TRBV28, the J gene TRBJ1-2, with D unclear. The CDR3 runs to 12 residues. The V end was cut by 9 bases, the J end by 7 bases, with 15 bases between. The germline gives CDR1 MDHEN, CDR2 SYDVKM. The CDR3 nucleotides read TGTGCCAGTCTTGGCTTGATGGTTGGCTACACCTTC. This codes for CASLGLMVGYTF.

J is TRBJ2-5 and V is TRBV5-1; possible D gene TRBD2, 5 bases. The CDR3 is 13 amino acids. V was cut by 4 bases and J by 3 bases, with 10 bases left in between. In germline, CDR1 is SGHRS, CDR2 YFSETQ. CDR3 bases: TGCGCCAGCAGCCCCGCCGGGGAAGAGACCCAGTACTTC. Translated: CASSPAGEETQYF.

The chain couples TRBV18 to TRBJ1-4, with D possibly TRBD1 on 6 matching bases. CDR3 length: 15 amino acids. V dropped 1 base and J dropped 8 bases, with 14 bases sitting between them. From germline, CDR1 is KGHSH and CDR2 LQKENI. The DNA for the CDR3 is TGTGCCAGCTCACCACGACGGGGGGCGAGGGAAAAACTGTTTTTT. Its protein is CASSPRRGAREKLFF.

This rearrangement joins TRBV27 to TRBJ2-1; 8 bases are a match to TRBD2. CDR1 MNHEY and CDR2 SMNVEV come from the germline V gene (reference sequence). The CDR3 runs to 18 residues. V was pared by 0 bases and J by 7 bases, with 14 bases of the junction left unmatched. The CDR3 DNA reads TGTGCCAGCAGTTTATCCCCGGGGGGGGTAAGGGGGAGGAATGAGCAGTTCTTC. Its translation is CASSLSPGGVRGRNEQFF.

This clone appeared once. The gene calls are TRBV11-3 and TRBJ2-7, with 10 bases fitting TRBD1. Looked up from germline, CDR1 is SGHNT and CDR2 is YENEEA. The CDR3 is 16 amino acids. The V segment lost 1 base and the J segment 4 bases; nucleotides outside the gene matches: 7. The CDR3 sequence is CASSLGPGQGLYEQYF. The CDR3 region has the DNA TGTGCCAGCAGCTTAGGCCCGGGACAGGGGTTGTACGAGCAGTACTTC.

The chain carries TRBV7-9 and TRBJ1-1; D is possibly TRBD1 (5 bases). The germline gives CDR1 SEHNR, CDR2 FQNEAQ (reference sequence). This CDR3 has 14 amino acids. Trimming took 7 bases from V and 0 from J, leaving 12 bases between them. CDR3 in DNA: TGTGCCAGCAACTCCAGGGTTTTGAACACTGAAGCTTTCTTT. This translates into CASNSRVLNTEAFF.

This clone has only one observation. The chain carries TRBV18 and TRBJ2-7, with D perhaps TRBD1 (7 bases). The CDR3 runs 16 residues. V lost 3 bases and J lost 3, with 18 bases in between. CDR1 KGHSH and CDR2 LQKENI come from the germline V gene. As DNA, the CDR3 is TGTGCCAGCTCACCTTCCGTTGGGACAGCGGGCTACGAGCAGTACTTC. This gives the protein CASSPSVGTAGYEQYF. Supplemented by reference TRBV18 and TRBJ2-7, the full variable domain reads NAGVMQNPRHLVRRRGQEARLRCSPMKGHSHVYWYRQLPEEGLKFMVYLQKENIIDESGMPKERFSAEFPKEGPSILRIQQVVRGDSAAYFCASSPSVGTAGYEQYFGPGTRLTVT.

The chain joins TRBV24-1 to TRBJ2-5, with D unresolved. Trimming took off 12 bases at V and 1 base at J, with 11 bases between the two ends. This CDR3 region has 12 residues. Germline CDR1 KGHDR, CDR2 SFDVKD. This chain's CDR3 is CAGNGFQETQYF. The CDR3 region has the DNA TGTGCCGGAAACGGGTTCCAAGAGACCCAGTACTTC.

The chain has TRBV18 and TRBJ1-2, with TRBD1 matching 8 bases. With 1 base clipped from V and 3 bases from J, the junction kept 7 bases outside the gene matches. This CDR3 is built from 16 residues. Germline CDR1 is KGHSH and CDR2 is LQKENI. The CDR3 loop reads CASSPRIQGADYGYTF. The CDR3 DNA reads TGTGCCAGCTCACCACGCATTCAGGGGGCTGACTATGGCTACACCTTC. The variable domain in full, with the rest retrieved from reference TRBV18 and TRBJ1-2, is NAGVMQNPRHLVRRRGQEARLRCSPMKGHSHVYWYRQLPEEGLKFMVYLQKENIIDESGMPKERFSAEFPKEGPSILRIQQVVRGDSAAYFCASSPRIQGADYGYTFGSGTRLTVV.

The chain combines TRBV12-3 or TRBV12-4 with TRBJ2-1, with 8 nucleotides matching TRBD2. The V and J ends lost 6 bases and 15 bases, in that order; junction bases with no gene match: 10. This CDR3 has 12 residues. The CDR3 DNA reads TGTGCCAGCAGCCTACCGGCGGGGGGCTTGTTCTTC. Its translation is CASSLPAGGLFF.

The genes are TRBV12-2 and TRBJ2-7; the table gives TRBD2 as D, unverified against the DNA. TRBV12-2 is a known pseudogene. This CDR3 has 16 amino acids. CDR3 DNA sequence: TGTGCAAGTCGCTTAGCCCGGGGGGGCACTCCCTACGAGCAGTACTTC. Protein sequence: CASRLARGGTPYEQYF.

The chain couples TRBV7-9 to TRBJ1-1; a weak D match, TRBD1 (5 bases). The V end was cut by 5 bases, the J end by 11 bases, with 12 bases between. Germline assignment: CDR1 SEHNR and CDR2 FQNEAQ (reference sequence). The CDR3 contains 11 residues. CDR3 loop: CASSGEGRAFF. The CDR3 DNA is TGTGCCAGCAGCGGAGAGGGGAGGGCTTTCTTT.

A note on this clone: A much more abundant neighbour one base away suggests this may be a read error. The V gene is TRBV6-2 or TRBV6-3, the J gene TRBJ2-7; 10 positions match TRBD2. Germline CDR1 MNHEY, CDR2 SVGEGT. CDR3 size: 15 residues. The J segment lost 0 bases and the V segment lost 5 bases, leaving 4 bases of the junction unmatched. CDR3 region: CASSDGLADSYEQYF. In nucleotides, the CDR3 is TGTGCCAGCAGTGACGGACTAGCGGACTCCTACGAGCAGTACTTC.

The chain joins TRBV18 to TRBJ2-3, with D uncertain. The CDR3 runs to 15 residues. Germline values: CDR1 KGHSH, CDR2 LQKENI. V was cut by 1 base and J by 0 bases, with 8 bases left in between. CDR3 DNA: TGTGCCAGCTCACCACGTGCAGGTAGCACAGATACGCAGTATTTT. Amino acid sequence: CASSPRAGSTDTQYF.

This chain uses TRBV27 with TRBJ2-4, with a possible D match to TRBD2 (5 bases). The CDR3 length is 14 residues. Trimming cost V 5 bases and J 8 bases, with 16 bases left between them. The germline CDR1 and CDR2 sequences are MNHEY and SMNVEV (reference sequence). This CDR3 reads CASSTRFSADIQYF. As DNA, the CDR3 is TGTGCCAGCAGTACCCGGTTCTCAGCGGACATTCAGTACTTC.

The chain recombines TRBV19 with TRBJ2-6; D gene uncertain. The germline V gene has CDR1 LNHDA and CDR2 SQIVND (reference sequence). V shed 9 bases and J shed 0 bases, with 9 bases lying between them. This CDR3 comprises 14 residues. In DNA form, the CDR3 reads TGTGCCAGCGGAGCTCCCTCTGGGGCCAACGTCCTGACTTTC. Its protein is CASGAPSGANVLTF. Together with reference TRBV19 and TRBJ2-6, the CDR3 gives the full variable domain: DGGITQSPKYLFRKEGQNVTLSCEQNLNHDAMYWYRQDPGQGLRLIYYSQIVNDFQKGDIAEGYSVSREKKESFPLTVTSAQKNPTAFYLCASGAPSGANVLTFGAGSRLTVL.

V usage is TRBV9 and J usage is TRBJ2-7; 8 positions agree with TRBD1. J was trimmed by 9 bases and V by 3 bases; bases with no gene match: 8. Germline loops: CDR1 SGDLS, CDR2 YYNGEE. The CDR3 sequence is 13 residues long. Here the CDR3 reads CASSAGTGGGQYF. CDR3 DNA: TGTGCCAGCAGCGCCGGGACAGGTGGGGGGCAGTACTTC.

The rearrangement joins TRBV30 to TRBJ2-7, with D perhaps TRBD1 (6 bases). Trimming stripped 2 bases from V and 0 bases from J, with 8 bases between. The germline V gene encodes CDR1 GTSNPN and CDR2 SVGIG (reference sequence). The CDR3 sequence is 13 residues long. This chain's CDR3 is CAWSLGGSYEQYF. The CDR3 nucleotides read TGTGCCTGGAGTTTAGGGGGCTCCTACGAGCAGTACTTC.

This clone was counted a single time. CDR3 DNA: TGTGCCTGGATATCGGCGGACTCCTACGAGCAGTACTTC. It specifies CAWISADSYEQYF. This chain uses TRBV30 with TRBJ2-7; D is uncertain. Germline assignment: CDR1 GTSNPN and CDR2 SVGIG (reference sequence). The ends were cut back, 4 bases at V and 0 bases at J, with 10 bases in the middle. The CDR3 runs to 13 residues.